This TCR beta chain was identified in a study of blood T cell repertoires in COVID-19. Study-level background: There were acute and convalescent COVID-19 samples, and they came from the United States, Italy and Spain. The cDNA or gDNA used as material had been derived from T cells, B-cell-depleted T cells, or PBMCs.

This CDR3 comprises 15 residues. Germline CDR1 and CDR2: SSHAT and FNYEAQ (reference sequence). Authors' analysis steps: Reference gene primer amplification in the assay estimated nucleated cell counts. TCRdb keeps only in-frame clones here, not all; method: immunoSEQ multiplex PCR. V, J and clone size are taken as reported in that table, and D and trimming were inferred from the DNA itself. Of fewer than 85,000 clones in the sample, 90% were seen once. As to this clone: Mismatch with germline at one junction end may stem from a read error.

This receptor was taken from a woman aged 45-65 years in a cohort sampled during active COVID-19. Material: peripheral blood. The V gene is TRBV7-7, the J gene TRBJ2-3; tentatively, D is TRBD1 (6 bases). The CDR3 region is CASSLGTGFTDTQYF. The CDR3 DNA is TGTGCTAGCAGCTTAGGAACAGGGTTCACAGATACGCAGTATTTT. The full variable domain, in which reference TRBV7-7 and TRBJ2-3 provide the parts outside the CDR3, is GAGVSQSPRYKVTKRGQDVTLRCDPISSHATLYWYQQALGQGPEFLTYFNYEAQPDKSGLPSDRFSAERPEGSISTLTIQRTEQRDSAMYRCASSLGTGFTDTQYFGPGTRLTVL.